The rows below give T cell receptor beta chains drawn from one sample of a study of vaccination and CD4 T cells after COVID-19. TCRdb re-analysed the PCR reads in MiXCR, keeping a single row per CDR3 protein. The profile shows under 12,000 distinct CDR3 sequences, approximately 70% of them singletons. Their cognate antigens are unknown. The specimen sequenced was CD4+ T cells from blood, cultured in vitro. Every receptor here comes from a human donor who had recovered from COVID-19. Each CDR3 is given with its conserved first and last residue. The D gene is left open where the match is weak. Some rows have no size entry. The others give once, few or many, or a class for an expanded clone.

V: TRBV20-1; J: TRBJ2-1; D: -; size: -; CDR3: CSVNTGDFSYNEQFF; DNA: TGCAGTGTCAATACGGGGGACTTCTCCTACAATGAGCAGTTCTTC
V: TRBV20-1; J: TRBJ2-4; D: TRBD2; size: -; CDR3: CSASEAGAGKNIQYF; DNA: TGCAGTGCCTCGGAGGCGGGAGCCGGCAAAAACATTCAGTACTTC
V: TRBV15; J: TRBJ2-5; D: -; size: -; CDR3: CAIFSAPSVETQYF; DNA: TGTGCCATCTTTAGCGCCCCGTCGGTAGAGACCCAGTACTTC
V: TRBV10-3; J: TRBJ1-5; D: -; size: few; CDR3: CAISEWPNQPQHF; DNA: TGTGCCATCAGTGAGTGGCCTAATCAGCCCCAGCATTTT
V: TRBV4-3; J: TRBJ1-1; D: -; size: -; CDR3: CASSPSGEMNTEAFF; DNA: TGCGCCAGCAGCCCCTCAGGGGAGATGAACACTGAAGCTTTCTTT
V: TRBV20-1; J: TRBJ1-5; D: -; size: -; CDR3: CSARGGIKQGNNQPQHF; DNA: TGCAGTGCTAGAGGGGGGATAAAACAGGGTAACAATCAGCCCCAGCATTTT
V: TRBV28; J: TRBJ1-1; D: TRBD1; size: few; CDR3: CASSFGDRGLSNTEAFF; DNA: TGTGCCAGCAGTTTTGGGGACAGGGGATTGTCGAACACTGAAGCTTTCTTT
V: TRBV20-1; J: TRBJ2-5; D: -; size: -; CDR3: CSARRQNGETQYF; DNA: TGCAGTGCTAGGAGGCAGAATGGAGAGACCCAGTACTTC
V: TRBV15; J: TRBJ1-3; D: -; size: -; CDR3: CATSRDRSGNTIYF; DNA: TGTGCCACCAGCAGAGACCGCTCTGGAAACACCATATATTTT
V: TRBV15; J: TRBJ1-5; D: -; size: -; CDR3: CATSWGPTGSQPQHF; DNA: TGTGCCACCAGCTGGGGACCCACAGGGTCCCAGCCCCAGCATTTT
V: TRBV7-3; J: TRBJ1-2; D: TRBD1; size: few; CDR3: CASSRDRGKDGYTF; DNA: TGTGCCAGCAGCCGGGACAGGGGGAAAGATGGCTACACCTTC
V: TRBV20-1; J: TRBJ1-6; D: -; size: -; CDR3: CSARIRTSTPLHF; DNA: TGCAGTGCTAGAATCAGGACGTCGACACCCCTCCACTTT
V: TRBV24-1; J: TRBJ1-5; D: -; size: -; CDR3: CATSDPSGSNQPQHF; DNA: TGTGCCACCAGTGACCCGAGCGGGTCGAATCAGCCCCAGCATTTT
V: TRBV11-3; J: TRBJ2-5; D: -; size: -; CDR3: CASSSSWGGTQSQETQYF; DNA: TGTGCCAGCAGCTCGAGCTGGGGCGGAACCCAATCTCAAGAGACCCAGTACTTC
V: TRBV19; J: TRBJ1-1; D: -; size: -; CDR3: CASSIVGENTEAFF; DNA: TGTGCCAGTAGTATAGTAGGGGAGAACACTGAAGCTTTCTTT
V: TRBV27; J: TRBJ1-1; D: TRBD1; size: -; CDR3: CATFRQGATEAFF; DNA: TGTGCCACCTTTCGACAGGGGGCCACTGAAGCTTTCTTT
V: TRBV6-1; J: TRBJ1-6; D: TRBD1; size: -; CDR3: CASSERAGGLRSPLHF; DNA: TGTGCCAGCAGTGAACGAGCAGGGGGCCTCCGATCACCCCTCCACTTT
V: TRBV10-3; J: TRBJ1-6; D: -; size: -; CDR3: CAISGTVVGDNSPLHF; DNA: TGTGCCATCAGTGGGACCGTTGTGGGTGATAATTCACCCCTCCACTTT
V: TRBV7-7; J: TRBJ2-1; D: -; size: once; CDR3: CASSLFIGAGSSYNEQFF; DNA: TGTGCTAGCAGCTTATTTATTGGGGCGGGAAGCTCCTACAATGAGCAGTTCTTC
V: TRBV6-1; J: TRBJ1-2; D: -; size: -; CDR3: CASRSGTVDYGYTF; DNA: TGTGCCAGCAGGAGCGGGACGGTGGACTATGGCTACACCTTC
V: TRBV6-1; J: TRBJ2-5; D: -; size: once; CDR3: CASSTGLETQYF; DNA: TGTGCCAGCAGTACCGGGTTGGAGACCCAGTACTTC
V: TRBV20-1; J: TRBJ1-2; D: -; size: few; CDR3: CSARVGRTVYTF; DNA: TGCAGTGCTAGAGTTGGAAGGACAGTGTACACCTTC
V: TRBV12-3/TRBV12-4; J: TRBJ2-5; D: -; size: once; CDR3: CACGETQYF; DNA: TGTGCCTGTGGAGAGACCCAGTACTTC
V: TRBV5-1; J: TRBJ1-5; D: -; size: once; CDR3: CASSPAGASNQPQHF; DNA: TGCGCCAGCAGCCCTGCAGGGGCCAGCAATCAGCCCCAGCATTTT
V: TRBV27; J: TRBJ2-7; D: TRBD2; size: -; CDR3: CASRPLGTSGSSSYEQYF; DNA: TGTGCCAGCAGGCCCCTCGGGACTAGCGGGAGTAGTTCCTACGAGCAGTACTTC
V: TRBV6-2/TRBV6-3; J: TRBJ2-1; D: -; size: few; CDR3: CASSYGHYGEQFF; DNA: TGTGCCAGCAGTTACGGGCATTACGGGGAGCAGTTCTTC
V: TRBV7-2; J: TRBJ2-5; D: -; size: -; CDR3: CASSLFSRGAGETQYF; DNA: TGTGCCAGCAGCTTATTTTCGAGAGGGGCAGGGGAGACCCAGTACTTC
V: TRBV7-2; J: TRBJ2-1; D: TRBD1; size: -; CDR3: CASSVTGWGEQFF; DNA: TGTGCCAGCAGCGTGACAGGGTGGGGGGAGCAGTTCTTC
V: TRBV7-9; J: TRBJ2-7; D: -; size: -; CDR3: CASSSVPEGGYEQYF; DNA: TGTGCCAGCAGCTCGGTCCCCGAAGGGGGGTACGAGCAGTACTTC
V: TRBV20-1; J: TRBJ2-7; D: -; size: few; CDR3: CSASQYEQYF; DNA: TGCAGTGCTAGCCAGTACGAGCAGTACTTC
V: TRBV20-1; J: TRBJ1-5; D: -; size: medium-sized; CDR3: CSATPNLVWSLVNNQPQHF; DNA: TGCAGTGCGACTCCCAACTTGGTCTGGAGCTTGGTTAACAATCAGCCCCAGCATTTT
V: TRBV20-1; J: TRBJ1-6; D: -; size: -; CDR3: CSARPGANNSPLHF; DNA: TGCAGTGCTAGGCCGGGGGCTAATAATTCACCCCTCCACTTT
V: TRBV20-1; J: TRBJ2-5; D: TRBD2; size: few; CDR3: CSAKLAGSQETQYF; DNA: TGCAGTGCCAAACTAGCGGGCAGCCAAGAGACCCAGTACTTC
V: TRBV6-5; J: TRBJ1-1; D: -; size: -; CDR3: CASSYQRGGKTEAFF; DNA: TGTGCCAGCAGTTACCAGCGGGGGGGAAAGACTGAAGCTTTCTTT
V: TRBV24-1; J: TRBJ2-1; D: TRBD2; size: -; CDR3: CATSDLRTSGRDEQFF; DNA: TGTGCCACCAGTGATTTGCGGACTAGCGGGAGGGATGAGCAGTTCTTC
V: TRBV28; J: TRBJ1-1; D: -; size: -; CDR3: CASSLLTGANTEAFF; DNA: TGTGCCAGCAGTTTACTGACAGGAGCGAACACTGAAGCTTTCTTT
V: TRBV24-1; J: TRBJ2-7; D: TRBD1; size: -; CDR3: CATSDPGTGPYEQYF; DNA: TGTGCCACCAGTGACCCCGGGACAGGGCCCTACGAGCAGTACTTC
V: TRBV5-4; J: TRBJ1-1; D: -; size: -; CDR3: CASSFHGAEAFF; DNA: TGTGCCAGCAGCTTTCATGGGGCTGAAGCTTTCTTT
V: TRBV7-2; J: TRBJ2-7; D: -; size: -; CDR3: CASSLWMGFYEQYF; DNA: TGTGCCAGCAGCTTATGGATGGGGTTTTACGAGCAGTACTTC
V: TRBV28; J: TRBJ1-5; D: -; size: few; CDR3: CASMGGNNNQPQHF; DNA: TGTGCCAGCATGGGGGGAAACAACAATCAGCCCCAGCATTTT
V: TRBV9; J: TRBJ2-1; D: -; size: -; CDR3: CASSVDLGFYNEQFF; DNA: TGTGCCAGCAGCGTAGACCTGGGGTTCTACAATGAGCAGTTCTTC
V: TRBV21-1; J: TRBJ2-7; D: -; size: -; CDR3: CASSKKIGTGYEQYF; DNA: TGTGCCAGCAGCAAAAAGATAGGGACAGGCTACGAGCAGTACTTC
V: TRBV24-1; J: TRBJ2-5; D: -; size: -; CDR3: CATSDSAQRETQYF; DNA: TGTGCCACCAGTGATTCGGCTCAAAGGGAGACCCAGTACTTC
V: TRBV24-1; J: TRBJ1-2; D: -; size: -; CDR3: CATSGRGQDYGYTF; DNA: TGTGCCACCAGTGGTCGGGGGCAGGACTATGGCTACACCTTC
V: TRBV7-2; J: TRBJ1-2; D: TRBD1; size: few; CDR3: CASSLAVRTGLGYGYTF; DNA: TGTGCCAGCAGCTTAGCGGTCCGGACAGGGCTCGGCTATGGCTACACCTTC
V: TRBV7-8; J: TRBJ1-2; D: -; size: -; CDR3: CASTLDGGTRGYTF; DNA: TGTGCCAGCACCCTAGATGGGGGGACTCGGGGCTACACCTTC
V: TRBV11-3; J: TRBJ2-1; D: -; size: -; CDR3: CASSLVVTSEQFF; DNA: TGTGCCAGCAGCTTAGTGGTGACGAGTGAGCAGTTCTTC
V: TRBV27; J: TRBJ2-7; D: -; size: -; CDR3: CASSALGQHAYEQYF; DNA: TGTGCCAGCAGTGCCTTAGGACAGCATGCTTACGAGCAGTACTTC
V: TRBV20-1; J: TRBJ1-5; D: -; size: -; CDR3: CSANADYTVGLSNQPQHF; DNA: TGCAGTGCCAACGCCGATTACACGGTTGGGCTTAGCAATCAGCCCCAGCATTTT
V: TRBV20-1; J: TRBJ2-7; D: TRBD2; size: -; CDR3: CSARKGLAWEQYF; DNA: TGCAGTGCTAGAAAGGGACTAGCGTGGGAGCAGTACTTC
V: TRBV20-1; J: TRBJ1-5; D: -; size: few; CDR3: CSARDLDRSSNQPQHF; DNA: TGCAGTGCTAGAGACCTTGACAGGTCGAGCAATCAGCCCCAGCATTTT
V: TRBV27; J: TRBJ2-5; D: TRBD2; size: -; CDR3: CASSPLAGGPSRKETQYF; DNA: TGTGCCAGCAGTCCACTAGCGGGAGGGCCGAGTCGCAAAGAGACCCAGTACTTC
V: TRBV24-1; J: TRBJ2-3; D: TRBD2; size: -; CDR3: CATQQGLAGLDTQYF; DNA: TGTGCCACCCAACAGGGTCTAGCGGGTTTGGATACGCAGTATTTT
V: TRBV20-1; J: TRBJ2-7; D: -; size: -; CDR3: CSASTRVNYEQYF; DNA: TGCAGTGCTAGTACCAGGGTAAACTACGAGCAGTACTTC
V: TRBV27; J: TRBJ2-5; D: -; size: -; CDR3: CASSFWGRRETQYF; DNA: TGTGCCAGCAGTTTTTGGGGGCGAAGGGAGACCCAGTACTTC
V: TRBV7-2; J: TRBJ2-5; D: -; size: few; CDR3: CASSLGPRMETQYF; DNA: TGTGCCAGCAGCTTAGGTCCCAGGATGGAGACCCAGTACTTC
V: TRBV28; J: TRBJ2-7; D: -; size: -; CDR3: CASSLYAGAGYEQYF; DNA: TGTGCCAGCAGTTTATACGCAGGGGCCGGCTACGAGCAGTACTTC